Described below is a single T cell receptor beta chain sequence and its context. Its antigen is not known. These data originate in a study of T cells after yellow fever vaccination. Findings and limits, study-wide: One caveat is that FACS-sorted repertoires could contain abundant clonotypes contaminating from the bulk population. Subsequent booster samples again held most clones from primary vaccination (96% CD4, just under 90% CD8).

The V and J ends lost 4 bases and 0 bases respectively, with 11 bases between them. This CDR3 has 15 amino acids. The germline V gene has CDR1 SGDLS and CDR2 YYNGEE. By 5'RACE template switching, TCR cDNA was produced, with a universal primer site and UMIs added in the process. TCRdb re-called the 5' RACE reads through MiXCR, storing one row per CDR3 protein. This table holds around 260,000 distinct CDR3 sequences, roughly 5.6% found once. This specimen was CD4+ T cells sorted from PBMCs, taken on the day of the yellow fever booster vaccination. This rearrangement joins TRBV9 to TRBJ2-1; no reliable D call. The receptor comes from a young man who received the YFV17D yellow fever vaccine. CDR3 sequence reads: CASSQSGLSYNEQFF. In DNA, the CDR3 is TGTGCCAGCAGCCAATCCGGGCTCTCCTACAATGAGCAGTTCTTC.